This TCR beta chain was profiled in a study of T cell repertoires in cytomegalovirus infection. Study context: An indication of both CMV infection and matching HLA type came from public TCR beta signatures.

In this sample, this clonotype turned up many times. Its target is unknown. TCRdb redid the calling of the reads with MiXCR, one entry per CDR3 protein. The repertoire holds roughly 600,000 distinct CDR3 sequences, with 24% as singletons. Trimming shortened V by 3 bases and J by 0 bases, and 9 bases separated the two germline ends. The CDR3 totals 15 residues. The germline V gene has CDR1 MNHNS and CDR2 SASEGT. General study findings and limits: Predominance within the ex vivo response was attributable to HLA-C-restricted CMV-specific TCR beta clonotypes. Of the TCR beta families, the public ones yielded a cumulative frequency that identified carriers of CMV plus the relevant HLA.

The origin of this receptor is a human donor in good health (CMV status not recorded). Some clones in this sample may be carry-over from other donors' samples. Material for sequencing was CD8+ T cells from PBMCs. This chain uses TRBV6-1 with TRBJ1-5, with no clear D. The CDR3 sequence: CASSDKRYSNQPQHF. The DNA for the CDR3 is TGTGCCAGCAGTGATAAGAGATATAGCAATCAGCCCCAGCATTTT.